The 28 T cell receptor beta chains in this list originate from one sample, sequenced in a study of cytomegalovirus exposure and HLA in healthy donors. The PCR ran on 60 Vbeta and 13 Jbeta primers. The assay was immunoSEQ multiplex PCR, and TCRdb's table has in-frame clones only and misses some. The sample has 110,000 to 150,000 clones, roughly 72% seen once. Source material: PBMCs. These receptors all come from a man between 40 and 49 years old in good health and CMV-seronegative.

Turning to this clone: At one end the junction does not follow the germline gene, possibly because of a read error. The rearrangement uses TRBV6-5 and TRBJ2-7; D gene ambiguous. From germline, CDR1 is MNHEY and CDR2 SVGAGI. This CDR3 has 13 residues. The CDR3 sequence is CASRRSRMNEQHF. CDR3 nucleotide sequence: TGTGCCAGCAGAAGATCTAGAATGAACGAGCAGCACTTC.

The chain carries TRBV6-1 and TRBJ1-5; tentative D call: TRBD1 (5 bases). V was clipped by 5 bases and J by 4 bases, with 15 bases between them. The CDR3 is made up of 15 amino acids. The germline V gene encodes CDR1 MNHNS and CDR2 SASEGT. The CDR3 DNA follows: TGTGCCAGCAGTATGACAAGGGGTGGGAATCAGCCCCAGCATTTT. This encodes CASSMTRGGNQPQHF.

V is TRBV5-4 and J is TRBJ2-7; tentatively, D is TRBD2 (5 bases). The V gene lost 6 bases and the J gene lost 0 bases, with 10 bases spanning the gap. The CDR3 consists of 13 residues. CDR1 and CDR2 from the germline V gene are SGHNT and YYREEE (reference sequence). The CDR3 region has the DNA TGTGCCAGCAAAGCGGCAGACTCCTACGAGCAGTACTTC. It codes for CASKAADSYEQYF. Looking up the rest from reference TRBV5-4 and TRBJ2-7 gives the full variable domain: ETGVTQSPTHLIKTRGQQVTLRCSSQSGHNTVSWYQQALGQGPQFIFQYYREEENGRGNFPPRFSGLQFPNYSSELNVNALELDDSALYLCASKAADSYEQYFGPGTRLTVT.

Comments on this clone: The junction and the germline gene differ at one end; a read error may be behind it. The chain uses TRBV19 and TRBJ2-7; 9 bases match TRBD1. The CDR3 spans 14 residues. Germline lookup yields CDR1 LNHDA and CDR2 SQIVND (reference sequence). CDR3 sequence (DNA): TGTGCCAGTAGCATAGGACAGGGGCTGAACGAGCAGTACTTC. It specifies CASSIGQGLNEQYF.

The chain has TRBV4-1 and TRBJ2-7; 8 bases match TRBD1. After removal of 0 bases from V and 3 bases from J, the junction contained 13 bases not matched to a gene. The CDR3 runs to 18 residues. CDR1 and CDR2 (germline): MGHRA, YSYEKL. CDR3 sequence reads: CASSQDIFGTGDIYEQYF. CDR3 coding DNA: TGCGCCAGCAGCCAAGATATCTTCGGGACAGGTGATATCTACGAGCAGTACTTC.

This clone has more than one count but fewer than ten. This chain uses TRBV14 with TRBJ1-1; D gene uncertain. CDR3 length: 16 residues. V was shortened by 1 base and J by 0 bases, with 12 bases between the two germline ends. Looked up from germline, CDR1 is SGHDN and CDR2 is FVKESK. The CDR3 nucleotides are TGTGCCAGCAGCCAAGCAGGCTGGGTAATGAACACTGAAGCTTTCTTT. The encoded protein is CASSQAGWVMNTEAFF.

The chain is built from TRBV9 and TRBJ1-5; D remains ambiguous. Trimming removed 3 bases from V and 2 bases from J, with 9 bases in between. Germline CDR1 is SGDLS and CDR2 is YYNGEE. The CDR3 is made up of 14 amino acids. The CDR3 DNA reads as TGTGCCAGCAGCGAGTACGAGGGCAATCAGCCCCAGCATTTT. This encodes CASSEYEGNQPQHF.

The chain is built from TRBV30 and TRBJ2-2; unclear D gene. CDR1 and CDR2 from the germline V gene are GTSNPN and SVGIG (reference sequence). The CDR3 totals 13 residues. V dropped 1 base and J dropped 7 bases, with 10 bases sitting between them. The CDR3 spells CAWSGRVGGELFF. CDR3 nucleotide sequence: TGTGCCTGGAGTGGTCGGGTCGGCGGGGAGCTGTTTTTT. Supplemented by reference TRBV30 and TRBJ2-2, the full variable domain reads SQTIHQWPATLVQPVGSPLSLECTVEGTSNPNLYWYRQAAGRGLQLLFYSVGIGQISSEVPQNLSASRPQDRQFILSSKKLLLSDSGFYLCAWSGRVGGELFFGEGSRLTVL.

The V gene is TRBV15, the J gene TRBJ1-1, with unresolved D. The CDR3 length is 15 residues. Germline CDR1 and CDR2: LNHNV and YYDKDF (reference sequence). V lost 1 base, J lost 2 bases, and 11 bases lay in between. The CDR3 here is CATSRVRVINTEAFF. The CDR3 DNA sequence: TGTGCCACCAGCAGAGTACGAGTGATAAACACTGAAGCTTTCTTT.

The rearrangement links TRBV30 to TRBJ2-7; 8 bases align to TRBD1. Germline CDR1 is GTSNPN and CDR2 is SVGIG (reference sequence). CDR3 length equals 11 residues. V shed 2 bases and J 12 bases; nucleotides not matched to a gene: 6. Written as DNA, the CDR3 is TGTGCCTGGAGTCCGGGACAGGTGTCGTACTTC. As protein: CAWSPGQVSYF.

CDR3 region: CASSPPGQGAFGELFF. The CDR3 DNA sequence: TGTGCCAGCAGCCCGCCGGGACAGGGGGCTTTCGGGGAGCTGTTTTTT. The chain employs TRBV7-3 and TRBJ2-2, with 12 bases identical to TRBD1. The CDR3 contains 16 residues. Germline V lookup: CDR1 SGHTA, CDR2 FQGTGA. V was clipped by 5 bases and J by 7 bases; unmatched bases: 8.

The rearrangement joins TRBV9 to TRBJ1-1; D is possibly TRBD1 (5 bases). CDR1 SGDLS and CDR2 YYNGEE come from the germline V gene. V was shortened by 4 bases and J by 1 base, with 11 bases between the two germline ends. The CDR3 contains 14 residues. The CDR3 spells CASSKETENTEAFF. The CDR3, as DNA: TGTGCCAGCAGCAAGGAGACAGAGAACACTGAAGCTTTCTTT. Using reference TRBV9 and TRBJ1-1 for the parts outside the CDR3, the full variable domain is DSGVTQTPKHLITATGQRVTLRCSPRSGDLSVYWYQQSLDQGLQFLIQYYNGEERAKGNILERFSAQQFPDLHSELNLSSLELGDSALYFCASSKETENTEAFFGQGTRLTVV.

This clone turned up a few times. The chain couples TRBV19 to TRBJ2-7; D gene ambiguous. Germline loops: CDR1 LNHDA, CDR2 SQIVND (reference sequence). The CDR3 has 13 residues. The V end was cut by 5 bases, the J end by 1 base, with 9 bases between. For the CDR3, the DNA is TGTGCCAGTAGTCCTCCCGGGTCCTACGAGCAGTACTTC. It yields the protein CASSPPGSYEQYF.

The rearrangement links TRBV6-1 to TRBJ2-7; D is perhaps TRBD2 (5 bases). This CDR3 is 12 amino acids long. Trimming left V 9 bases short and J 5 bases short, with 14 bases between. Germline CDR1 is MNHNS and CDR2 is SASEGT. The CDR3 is CASSRVGDEQYF. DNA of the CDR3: TGTGCCAGTTCAAGGGTCGGGGACGAGCAGTACTTC.

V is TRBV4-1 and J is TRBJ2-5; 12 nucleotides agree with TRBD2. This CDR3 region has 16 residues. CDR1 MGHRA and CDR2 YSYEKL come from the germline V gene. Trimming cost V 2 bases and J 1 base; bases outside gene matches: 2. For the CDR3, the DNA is TGCGCCAGCAGCCAACAGGGACTAGCGGGCCAAGAGACCCAGTACTTC. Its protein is CASSQQGLAGQETQYF.

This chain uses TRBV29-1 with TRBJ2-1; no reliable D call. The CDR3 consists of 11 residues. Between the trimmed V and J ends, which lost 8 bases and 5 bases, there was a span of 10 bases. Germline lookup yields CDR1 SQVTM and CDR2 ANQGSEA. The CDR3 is CSTYRDNEQFF. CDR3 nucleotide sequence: TGCAGCACATACAGAGACAATGAGCAGTTCTTC.

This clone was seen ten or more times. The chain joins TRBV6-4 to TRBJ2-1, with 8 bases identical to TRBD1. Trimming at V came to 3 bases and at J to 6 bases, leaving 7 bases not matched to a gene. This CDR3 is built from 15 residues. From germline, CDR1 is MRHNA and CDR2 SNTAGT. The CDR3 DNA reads TGTGCCAGCAGTGAGGGAGGAACAGGGGGCAATGAGCAGTTCTTC. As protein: CASSEGGTGGNEQFF.

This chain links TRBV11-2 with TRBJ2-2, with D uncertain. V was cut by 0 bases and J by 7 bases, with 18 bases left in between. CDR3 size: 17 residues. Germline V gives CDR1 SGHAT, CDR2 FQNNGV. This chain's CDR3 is CASSLDIISLWSGELFF. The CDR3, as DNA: TGTGCCAGCAGCTTAGATATTATAAGTCTATGGAGCGGGGAGCTGTTTTTT. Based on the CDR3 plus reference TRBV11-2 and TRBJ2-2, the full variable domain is EAGVAQSPRYKIIEKRQSVAFWCNPISGHATLYWYQQILGQGPKLLIQFQNNGVVDDSQLPKDRFSAERLKGVDSTLKIQPAKLEDSAVYLCASSLDIISLWSGELFFGEGSRLTVL.

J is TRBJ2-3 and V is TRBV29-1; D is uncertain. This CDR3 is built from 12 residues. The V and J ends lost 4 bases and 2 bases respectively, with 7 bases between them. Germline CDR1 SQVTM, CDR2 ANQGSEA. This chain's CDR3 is CSVVRNTDTQYF. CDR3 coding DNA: TGCAGCGTTGTCAGGAACACAGATACGCAGTATTTT.

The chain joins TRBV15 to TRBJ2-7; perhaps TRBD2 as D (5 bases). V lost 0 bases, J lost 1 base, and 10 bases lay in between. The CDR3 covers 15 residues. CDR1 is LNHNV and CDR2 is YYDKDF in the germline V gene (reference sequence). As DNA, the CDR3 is TGTGCCACCAGCAGAGATCGCACTAGTTCCTACGAGCAGTACTTC. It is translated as CATSRDRTSSYEQYF.

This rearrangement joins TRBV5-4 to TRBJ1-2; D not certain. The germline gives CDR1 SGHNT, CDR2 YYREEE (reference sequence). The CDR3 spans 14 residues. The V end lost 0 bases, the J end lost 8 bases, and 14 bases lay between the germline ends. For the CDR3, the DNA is TGTGCCAGCAGCTTGGCCGCCAGATATAGCGGCTACACCTTC. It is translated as CASSLAARYSGYTF. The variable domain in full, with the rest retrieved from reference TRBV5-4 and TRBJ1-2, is ETGVTQSPTHLIKTRGQQVTLRCSSQSGHNTVSWYQQALGQGPQFIFQYYREEENGRGNFPPRFSGLQFPNYSSELNVNALELDDSALYLCASSLAARYSGYTFGSGTRLTVV.

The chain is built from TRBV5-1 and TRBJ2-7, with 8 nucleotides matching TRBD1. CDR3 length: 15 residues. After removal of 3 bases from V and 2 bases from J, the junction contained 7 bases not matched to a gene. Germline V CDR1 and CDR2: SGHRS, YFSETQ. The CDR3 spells CASSSPGQDPYEQYF. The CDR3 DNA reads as TGCGCCAGCAGCTCACCGGGACAGGACCCCTACGAGCAGTACTTC.

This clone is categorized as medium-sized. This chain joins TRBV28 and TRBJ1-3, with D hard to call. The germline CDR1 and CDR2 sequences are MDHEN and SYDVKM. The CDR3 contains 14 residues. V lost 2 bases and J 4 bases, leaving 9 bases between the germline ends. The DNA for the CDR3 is TGTGCCAGCAGTTTACCTGGGCTCGGAAACACCATATATTTT. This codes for CASSLPGLGNTIYF.

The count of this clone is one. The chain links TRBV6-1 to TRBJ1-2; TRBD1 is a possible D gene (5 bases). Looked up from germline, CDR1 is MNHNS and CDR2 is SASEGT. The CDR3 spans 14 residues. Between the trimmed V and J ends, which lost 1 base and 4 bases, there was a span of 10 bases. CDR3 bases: TGTGCCAGCAGTGAAGTTCAGGGTAGCTATGGCTACACCTTC. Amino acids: CASSEVQGSYGYTF.

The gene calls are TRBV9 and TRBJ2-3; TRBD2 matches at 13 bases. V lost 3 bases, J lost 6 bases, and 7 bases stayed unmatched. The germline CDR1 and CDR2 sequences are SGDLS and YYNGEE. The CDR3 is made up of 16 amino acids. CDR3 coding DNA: TGTGCCAGCAGCGCGTCACTAGCGGGGGGGCCGGATACGCAGTATTTT. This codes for CASSASLAGGPDTQYF.

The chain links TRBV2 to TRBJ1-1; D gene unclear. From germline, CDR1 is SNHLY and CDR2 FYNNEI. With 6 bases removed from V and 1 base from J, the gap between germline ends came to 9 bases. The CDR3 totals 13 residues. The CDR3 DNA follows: TGTGCCAGCAGGCAGATCACGAACACTGAAGCTTTCTTT. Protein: CASRQITNTEAFF.

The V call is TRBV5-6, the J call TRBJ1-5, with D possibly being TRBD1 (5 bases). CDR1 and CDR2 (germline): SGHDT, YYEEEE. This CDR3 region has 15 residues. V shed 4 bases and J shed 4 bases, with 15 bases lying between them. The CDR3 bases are TGTGCCAGCAGCCCCCTTGGAGGGGAGAATCAGCCCCAGCATTTT. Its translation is CASSPLGGENQPQHF. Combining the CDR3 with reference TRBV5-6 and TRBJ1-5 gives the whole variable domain DAGVTQSPTHLIKTRGQQVTLRCSPKSGHDTVSWYQQALGQGPQFIFQYYEEEERQRGNFPDRFSGHQFPNYSSELNVNALLLGDSALYLCASSPLGGENQPQHFGDGTRLSIL.

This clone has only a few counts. CDR3 nucleotides: TGTGCCAGCAGCGGATCAGGGATTAATCGGCCCCAGCATTTT. It is translated as CASSGSGINRPQHF. The V gene is TRBV21-1, the J gene TRBJ1-5; the D call TRBD1 from the table was never checked on the DNA. TRBV21-1 is a pseudogene locus. The CDR3 contains 14 residues.